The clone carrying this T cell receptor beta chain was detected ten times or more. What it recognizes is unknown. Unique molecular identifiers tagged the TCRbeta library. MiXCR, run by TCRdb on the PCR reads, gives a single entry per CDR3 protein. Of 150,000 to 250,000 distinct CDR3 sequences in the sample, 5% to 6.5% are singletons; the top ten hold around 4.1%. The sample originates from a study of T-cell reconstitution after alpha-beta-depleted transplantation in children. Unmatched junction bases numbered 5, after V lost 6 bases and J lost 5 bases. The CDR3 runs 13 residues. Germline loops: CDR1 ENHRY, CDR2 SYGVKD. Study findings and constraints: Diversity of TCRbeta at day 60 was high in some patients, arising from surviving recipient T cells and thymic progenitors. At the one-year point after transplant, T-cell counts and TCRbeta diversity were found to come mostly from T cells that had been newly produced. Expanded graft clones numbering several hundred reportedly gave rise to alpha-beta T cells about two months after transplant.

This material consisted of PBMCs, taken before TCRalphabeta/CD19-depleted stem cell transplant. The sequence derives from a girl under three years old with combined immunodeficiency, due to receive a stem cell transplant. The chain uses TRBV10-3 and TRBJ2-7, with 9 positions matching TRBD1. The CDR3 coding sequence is TGTGCCATCAGAGGACAGGGGAGGCACGAGCAGTACTTC. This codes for CAIRGQGRHEQYF.